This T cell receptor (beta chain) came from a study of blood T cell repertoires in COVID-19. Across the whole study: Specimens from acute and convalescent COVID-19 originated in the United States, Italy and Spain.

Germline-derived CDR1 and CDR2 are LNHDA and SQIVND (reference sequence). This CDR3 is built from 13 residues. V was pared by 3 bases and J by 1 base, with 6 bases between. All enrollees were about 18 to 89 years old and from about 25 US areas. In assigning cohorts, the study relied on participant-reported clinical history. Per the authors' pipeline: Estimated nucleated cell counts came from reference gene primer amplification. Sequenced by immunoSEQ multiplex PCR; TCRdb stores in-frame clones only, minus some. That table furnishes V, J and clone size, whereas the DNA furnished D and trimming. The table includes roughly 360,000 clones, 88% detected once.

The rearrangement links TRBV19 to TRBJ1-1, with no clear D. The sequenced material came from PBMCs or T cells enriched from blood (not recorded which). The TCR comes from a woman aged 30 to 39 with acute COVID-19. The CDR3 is CASSMYGNTEAFF. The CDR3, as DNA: TGTGCCAGTAGTATGTACGGGAACACTGAAGCTTTCTTT.